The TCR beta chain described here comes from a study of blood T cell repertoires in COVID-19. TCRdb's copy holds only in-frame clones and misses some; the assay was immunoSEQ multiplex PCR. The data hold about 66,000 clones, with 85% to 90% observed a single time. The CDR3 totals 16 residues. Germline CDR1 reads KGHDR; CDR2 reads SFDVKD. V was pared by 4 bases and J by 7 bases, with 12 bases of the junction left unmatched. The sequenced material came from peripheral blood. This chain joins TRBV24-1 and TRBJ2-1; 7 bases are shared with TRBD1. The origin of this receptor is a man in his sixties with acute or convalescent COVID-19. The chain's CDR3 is CATSEAQGQFFNEQFF. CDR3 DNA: TGTGCCACCAGTGAGGCACAGGGGCAGTTTTTTAATGAGCAGTTCTTC.